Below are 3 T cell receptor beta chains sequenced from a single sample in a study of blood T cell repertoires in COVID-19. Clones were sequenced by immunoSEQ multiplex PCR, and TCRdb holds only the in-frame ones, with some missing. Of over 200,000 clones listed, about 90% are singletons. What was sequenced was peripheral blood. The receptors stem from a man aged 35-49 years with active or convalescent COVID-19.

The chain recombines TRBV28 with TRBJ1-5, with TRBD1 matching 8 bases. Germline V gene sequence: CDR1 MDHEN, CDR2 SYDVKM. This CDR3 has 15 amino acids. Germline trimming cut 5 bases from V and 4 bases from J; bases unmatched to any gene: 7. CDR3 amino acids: CASSPQGARNQPQHF. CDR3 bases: TGTGCCAGCAGTCCTCAGGGGGCCAGGAATCAGCCCCAGCATTTT.

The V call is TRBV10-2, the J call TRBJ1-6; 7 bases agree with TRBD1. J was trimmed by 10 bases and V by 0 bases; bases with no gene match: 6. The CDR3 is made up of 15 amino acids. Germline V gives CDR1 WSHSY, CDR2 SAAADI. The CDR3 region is CASSESQGEGSPLHF. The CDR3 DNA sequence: TGCGCCAGCAGTGAGTCGCAGGGGGAAGGCTCACCCCTCCACTTT.

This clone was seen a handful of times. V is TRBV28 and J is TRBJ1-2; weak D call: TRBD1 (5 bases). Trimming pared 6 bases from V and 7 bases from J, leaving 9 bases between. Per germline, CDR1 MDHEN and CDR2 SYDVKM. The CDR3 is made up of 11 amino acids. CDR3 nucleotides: TGTGCCAGCAGGTCCGGGGGTGGCTACACCTTC. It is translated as CASRSGGGYTF.